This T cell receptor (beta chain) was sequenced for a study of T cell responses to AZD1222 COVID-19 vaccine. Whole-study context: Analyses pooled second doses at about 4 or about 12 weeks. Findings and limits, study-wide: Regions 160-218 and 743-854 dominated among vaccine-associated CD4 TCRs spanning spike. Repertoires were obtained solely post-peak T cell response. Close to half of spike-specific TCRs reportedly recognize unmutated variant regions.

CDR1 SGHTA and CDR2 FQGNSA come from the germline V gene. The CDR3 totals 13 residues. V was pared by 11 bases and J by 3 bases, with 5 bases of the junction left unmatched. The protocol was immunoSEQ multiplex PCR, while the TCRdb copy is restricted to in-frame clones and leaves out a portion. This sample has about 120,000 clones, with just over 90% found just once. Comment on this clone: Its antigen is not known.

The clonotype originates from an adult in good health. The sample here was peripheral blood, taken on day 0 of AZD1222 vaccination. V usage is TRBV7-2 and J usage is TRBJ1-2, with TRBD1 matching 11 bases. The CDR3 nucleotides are TGTGCCTCTCGGGACAGGGGGTACTATGGCTACACCTTC. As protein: CASRDRGYYGYTF.